The entry that follows covers one TCR beta chain sequence. Its specificity is not known. The CDR3 sequence is 13 residues long. V was shortened by 5 bases and J by 7 bases, with 14 bases between the two germline ends. These data originate in a study of T-cell reconstitution after alpha-beta-depleted transplantation in children. Overall study findings and caveats: Several hundred expanded graft clones reportedly were the source of alpha-beta T cells about two months after transplant.

Unique molecular identifiers were incorporated during preparation of the TCRbeta library. TCRdb used MiXCR to reprocess the PCR reads, holding one entry per CDR3 protein. This table holds 500,000 to 750,000 distinct CDR3 sequences, 20% to 30% found once. The TCR comes from a boy less than two years old with Wiskott-Aldrich syndrome, due to receive a stem cell transplant. Sequenced here: PBMCs, sampled before TCRalphabeta/CD19-depleted stem cell transplant. This chain connects TRBV12-3 or TRBV12-4 to TRBJ1-1; no definite D call. The CDR3 DNA sequence: TGTGCCAGCAGTCCCGACCTGTTCGGTGAAGCTTTCTTT. Its protein is CASSPDLFGEAFF.